Included here is one T cell receptor (beta chain) sequence, with context. The CDR3 totals 12 residues. Looked up from germline, CDR1 is SGHTA and CDR2 is FQGNSA. V was clipped by 5 bases and J by 4 bases, with 6 bases between them. Primers for the PCR totalled 60 Vbeta and 13 Jbeta. Profiling relied on immunoSEQ multiplex PCR, and the TCRdb table lists in-frame clones only, not all of them. The sample lists approximately 110,000 clones, 78% occurring once. The source of the sample is a study of cytomegalovirus exposure and HLA in healthy donors. The chain has TRBV7-2 and TRBJ2-1, with D unclear. The sequencing sample was made of PBMCs. This TCR was sampled from a man aged 35-49 years in good health and CMV-seronegative. CDR3 region: CASSVPYNEQFF. Here the CDR3 DNA reads TGTGCCAGCAGCGTTCCGTACAATGAGCAGTTCTTC.